This is a list of T cell receptor beta chains from one sample in a study of T cell responses to AZD1222 COVID-19 vaccine. Sequencing was performed with immunoSEQ multiplex PCR; in TCRdb, only in-frame clones are kept and a portion is missing. The sample has 160,000 or so clones, over 85% seen once. Source: peripheral blood, taken on day 0 of AZD1222 vaccination. The receptors originated from an adult in good health. CDR3s include the opening cysteine and the closing phenylalanine or tryptophan. Rows may omit the clone size; those that give it use once, few, many or a size class.

len: 20; v_gene: TRBV10-3; j_gene: TRBJ2-7; abundance: -; CDR3aa: CAISDLPGLAGVKVSYEQYF
len: 16; v_gene: TRBV18; j_gene: TRBJ1-6; abundance: few; CDR3aa: CASSALAGDNNSPLHF
len: 14; v_gene: TRBV5-1; j_gene: TRBJ2-5; abundance: -; CDR3aa: CASSFWTGKETQYF
len: 13; v_gene: TRBV30; j_gene: TRBJ1-2; abundance: -; CDR3aa: CAWSVGAGYGYTF
len: 14; v_gene: TRBV2; j_gene: TRBJ2-1; abundance: -; CDR3aa: CASNSALQGAEQFF
len: 16; v_gene: TRBV10-1; j_gene: TRBJ2-2; abundance: -; CDR3aa: CASSDPTSANTGELFF
len: 15; v_gene: TRBV27; j_gene: TRBJ1-3; abundance: -; CDR3aa: CASSLTGNSGNTIYF
len: 19; v_gene: TRBV4-1; j_gene: TRBJ2-3; abundance: -; CDR3aa: CASSQEGLAGVGGPDTQYF
len: 15; v_gene: TRBV7-9; j_gene: TRBJ2-3; abundance: -; CDR3aa: CASRGTDALTDTQYF
len: 12; v_gene: TRBV19; j_gene: TRBJ1-2; abundance: once; CDR3aa: CASTDRNYGYTF
len: 15; v_gene: TRBV18; j_gene: TRBJ1-2; abundance: -; CDR3aa: CASSRDGQANYGYTF
len: 13; v_gene: TRBV12-3/TRBV12-4; j_gene: TRBJ2-5; abundance: -; CDR3aa: CASSYAIQETQYF
len: 14; v_gene: TRBV7-9; j_gene: TRBJ2-1; abundance: once; CDR3aa: CASSLPALYNEQFF
len: 14; v_gene: TRBV6-5; j_gene: TRBJ1-2; abundance: -; CDR3aa: CASSYSPDNYGYTF
len: 15; v_gene: TRBV28; j_gene: TRBJ1-5; abundance: -; CDR3aa: CASRSSRGAYQPQHF
len: 16; v_gene: TRBV4-1; j_gene: TRBJ2-2; abundance: -; CDR3aa: CASSPYQQSGAGELFF
len: 16; v_gene: TRBV6-5; j_gene: TRBJ2-2; abundance: -; CDR3aa: CASSYWAGGPTGELFF
len: 15; v_gene: TRBV3-1/TRBV3-2; j_gene: TRBJ1-6; abundance: -; CDR3aa: CASSRSTGWTRSIHF
len: 15; v_gene: TRBV4-1; j_gene: TRBJ2-3; abundance: -; CDR3aa: CASSQGTGFTDTQYF
len: 15; v_gene: TRBV18; j_gene: TRBJ2-1; abundance: -; CDR3aa: CASSPLLGLSNEQFF
len: 18; v_gene: TRBV4-1; j_gene: TRBJ2-2; abundance: -; CDR3aa: CASSHLTPGQGNTGELFF
len: 13; v_gene: TRBV2; j_gene: TRBJ1-2; abundance: -; CDR3aa: CASIRGQPQGYTF
len: 12; v_gene: TRBV28; j_gene: TRBJ1-5; abundance: -; CDR3aa: CASSPNNQPQHF
len: 11; v_gene: TRBV5-4; j_gene: TRBJ2-7; abundance: -; CDR3aa: CASRGVGEQYF
len: 17; v_gene: TRBV15; j_gene: TRBJ2-2; abundance: -; CDR3aa: CATSRPVGTLNTGELFF
len: 14; v_gene: TRBV19; j_gene: TRBJ1-3; abundance: -; CDR3aa: CAIPPEGLGNTIYF
len: 15; v_gene: TRBV5-4; j_gene: TRBJ2-7; abundance: -; CDR3aa: CASRRYSGEYYEQYF
len: 14; v_gene: TRBV29-1; j_gene: TRBJ2-1; abundance: -; CDR3aa: CSVEELGATYEQFF
len: 16; v_gene: TRBV5-4; j_gene: TRBJ2-1; abundance: -; CDR3aa: CASSLGVGSSYNEQFF
len: 16; v_gene: TRBV3-1/TRBV3-2; j_gene: TRBJ2-6; abundance: -; CDR3aa: CASSQTRKTGANVLTF
len: 14; v_gene: TRBV29-1; j_gene: TRBJ1-3; abundance: -; CDR3aa: CSASPGSSGNTIYF
len: 13; v_gene: TRBV5-1; j_gene: TRBJ2-1; abundance: -; CDR3aa: CASSLDSYNEQFF
len: 13; v_gene: TRBV5-6; j_gene: TRBJ2-7; abundance: -; CDR3aa: CASSSRSPYEQYF
len: 14; v_gene: TRBV10-3; j_gene: TRBJ2-7; abundance: once; CDR3aa: CAISESGGKEEQYF
len: 14; v_gene: TRBV10-2; j_gene: TRBJ1-4; abundance: once; CDR3aa: CASSEAPGREKLFF
len: 16; v_gene: TRBV30; j_gene: TRBJ1-2; abundance: -; CDR3aa: CAWSTPGTGGIYGYTF
len: 12; v_gene: TRBV14; j_gene: TRBJ1-2; abundance: -; CDR3aa: CASSPDRVGYTF
len: 12; v_gene: TRBV5-1; j_gene: TRBJ1-1; abundance: few; CDR3aa: CASSTGVTEAFF
len: 14; v_gene: TRBV20-1; j_gene: TRBJ1-1; abundance: -; CDR3aa: CSASGGHTNTEAFF
len: 15; v_gene: TRBV6-2/TRBV6-3; j_gene: TRBJ1-1; abundance: -; CDR3aa: CASSDPGHLNTEAFF
len: 15; v_gene: TRBV7-7; j_gene: TRBJ1-1; abundance: -; CDR3aa: CASSILGGADAEAFF
len: 13; v_gene: TRBV11-2; j_gene: TRBJ2-7; abundance: few; CDR3aa: CASSLDVAYEQYF
len: 15; v_gene: TRBV7-9; j_gene: TRBJ1-1; abundance: -; CDR3aa: CASSQGRGRNTEAFF
len: 15; v_gene: TRBV9; j_gene: TRBJ2-3; abundance: -; CDR3aa: CASSVGTGGTDTQYF
len: 14; v_gene: TRBV7-9; j_gene: TRBJ1-4; abundance: once; CDR3aa: CASSPWSGDEKLFF
len: 17; v_gene: TRBV3-1/TRBV3-2; j_gene: TRBJ1-2; abundance: -; CDR3aa: CASSQGQSDSFNYGYTF
len: 12; v_gene: TRBV12-3/TRBV12-4; j_gene: TRBJ1-1; abundance: -; CDR3aa: CASGLRDSEAFF
len: 14; v_gene: TRBV3-1/TRBV3-2; j_gene: TRBJ1-1; abundance: -; CDR3aa: CASSQVQGGTEAFF
len: 15; v_gene: TRBV2; j_gene: TRBJ2-5; abundance: -; CDR3aa: CASSELGQGGETQYF
len: 15; v_gene: TRBV10-3; j_gene: TRBJ2-7; abundance: -; CDR3aa: CAIRRPGHISYEQYF
len: 15; v_gene: TRBV4-1; j_gene: TRBJ2-3; abundance: -; CDR3aa: CASSQRDLLLDTQYF
len: 15; v_gene: TRBV4-2; j_gene: TRBJ1-2; abundance: -; CDR3aa: CASSQDQGGYYGYTF
len: 15; v_gene: TRBV5-1; j_gene: TRBJ2-5; abundance: -; CDR3aa: CASSGETGPQETQYF
len: 13; v_gene: TRBV5-1; j_gene: TRBJ1-5; abundance: -; CDR3aa: CASSPEVDQPQHF